Listed below are T cell receptor beta chains from one sample, sequenced in a study of OX40 agonist ivuxolimab in advanced cancers. Sequencing used immunoSEQ multiplex PCR; TCRdb keeps in-frame clones, though not all of them. Among tens of thousands of clones listed, 75% to 90% were seen once. Sequences were derived from CD4+ or CD8+ T cells sorted from blood, sampled in a trial of the OX40 agonist ivuxolimab. Receptor source: an adult with an advanced solid tumor such as melanoma, head and neck, liver or kidney cancer. Each CDR3 is given with its conserved first and last residue. Each record gives: D gene, V gene, J gene, clone size, CDR3 protein, CDR3 DNA. D genes are given only for firm matches. A row's size may be missing; if present it is once, few, many or a size class.

d_gene: .; v_gene: TRBV6-5; j_gene: TRBJ1-2; abundance: .; CDR3aa: CASTSVEGGDYGYTF; CDR3nt: TGTGCCAGCACTAGTGTGGAGGGGGGGGACTATGGCTACACCTTC
d_gene: TRBD2; v_gene: TRBV4-1; j_gene: TRBJ2-5; abundance: .; CDR3aa: CASSQDFSGSRETQYF; CDR3nt: TGCGCCAGCAGCCAAGATTTTAGCGGGAGCAGGGAGACCCAGTACTTC
d_gene: .; v_gene: TRBV4-3; j_gene: TRBJ2-3; abundance: .; CDR3aa: CASSQDGAQYF; CDR3nt: TGCGCCAGCAGCCAAGATGGGGCGCAGTATTTT
d_gene: .; v_gene: TRBV7-8; j_gene: TRBJ2-7; abundance: .; CDR3aa: CASSFLRGTISYEQYF; CDR3nt: TGTGCCAGCAGCTTCCTCCGGGGGACAATCTCCTACGAGCAGTACTTC
d_gene: .; v_gene: TRBV12-5; j_gene: TRBJ2-3; abundance: .; CDR3aa: CASGLVEGAGTQYF; CDR3nt: TGTGCTAGTGGTTTGGTAGAAGGGGCTGGGACGCAGTATTTT
d_gene: .; v_gene: TRBV6-1; j_gene: TRBJ2-5; abundance: .; CDR3aa: CASTGGETQYF; CDR3nt: TGTGCCAGCACAGGGGGGGAGACCCAGTACTTC
d_gene: .; v_gene: TRBV4-3; j_gene: TRBJ1-3; abundance: .; CDR3aa: CASSQTSSGNTIYF; CDR3nt: TGCGCCAGCAGCCAAACTAGCTCTGGAAACACCATATATTTT
d_gene: .; v_gene: TRBV4-3; j_gene: TRBJ1-4; abundance: once; CDR3aa: CASSQSGIEGEKLFF; CDR3nt: TGCGCCAGCAGCCAATCAGGGATTGAAGGTGAAAAACTGTTTTTT
d_gene: .; v_gene: TRBV10-2; j_gene: TRBJ2-1; abundance: .; CDR3aa: CASSDRGYANEQFF; CDR3nt: TGCGCCAGCAGTGACAGGGGTTACGCCAATGAGCAGTTCTTC
d_gene: .; v_gene: TRBV28; j_gene: TRBJ2-7; abundance: .; CDR3aa: CASSLRGGGTYEQYF; CDR3nt: TGTGCCAGCAGTCTAAGGGGAGGCGGGACCTACGAGCAGTACTTC
d_gene: .; v_gene: TRBV15; j_gene: TRBJ2-1; abundance: .; CDR3aa: CATSRDPNEQFF; CDR3nt: TGTGCCACCAGCAGAGATCCCAATGAGCAGTTCTTC
d_gene: .; v_gene: TRBV9; j_gene: TRBJ2-5; abundance: .; CDR3aa: CASSVEGGGETQYF; CDR3nt: TGTGCCAGCAGCGTAGAGGGGGGTGGAGAGACCCAGTACTTC
d_gene: .; v_gene: TRBV10-3; j_gene: TRBJ2-7; abundance: .; CDR3aa: CAITPGLKSSYEQYF; CDR3nt: TGTGCCATCACTCCGGGCCTAAAATCGAGCTACGAGCAGTACTTC
d_gene: TRBD2; v_gene: TRBV7-8; j_gene: TRBJ2-1; abundance: few; CDR3aa: CASSHPTSGNNEQFF; CDR3nt: TGTGCCAGCAGCCACCCCACTAGCGGAAACAATGAGCAGTTCTTC
d_gene: .; v_gene: TRBV30; j_gene: TRBJ2-1; abundance: once; CDR3aa: CAWSGGGWEQFF; CDR3nt: TGTGCCTGGAGTGGAGGGGGGTGGGAGCAGTTCTTC
d_gene: TRBD2; v_gene: TRBV7-2; j_gene: TRBJ2-5; abundance: few; CDR3aa: CASSLAGGFQETQYF; CDR3nt: TGTGCCAGCAGCCTAGCGGGGGGGTTCCAAGAGACCCAGTACTTC
d_gene: .; v_gene: TRBV4-1; j_gene: TRBJ2-3; abundance: .; CDR3aa: CASSQVSSTDTQYF; CDR3nt: TGCGCCAGCAGCCAAGTTTCTAGCACAGATACGCAGTATTTT
d_gene: .; v_gene: TRBV5-4; j_gene: TRBJ1-3; abundance: .; CDR3aa: CASTPAEGDSGNTIYF; CDR3nt: TGTGCCAGCACCCCCGCGGAAGGAGACTCTGGAAACACCATATATTTT
d_gene: .; v_gene: TRBV6-6; j_gene: TRBJ1-1; abundance: .; CDR3aa: CASTSISMNTEAFF; CDR3nt: TGTGCCAGCACCTCAATCAGCATGAACACTGAAGCTTTCTTT
d_gene: TRBD2; v_gene: TRBV4-3; j_gene: TRBJ2-5; abundance: once; CDR3aa: CASSPRREGLGETQYF; CDR3nt: TGCGCCAGCAGCCCAAGAAGAGAGGGACTAGGAGAGACCCAGTACTTC
d_gene: .; v_gene: TRBV6-1; j_gene: TRBJ2-2; abundance: .; CDR3aa: CASSEPGRNTGELFF; CDR3nt: TGTGCCAGCAGTGAACCGGGACGGAACACCGGGGAGCTGTTTTTT
d_gene: TRBD1; v_gene: TRBV5-4; j_gene: TRBJ2-2; abundance: .; CDR3aa: CASSLADRDLNTGELFF; CDR3nt: TGTGCCAGCAGCTTGGCAGACAGGGACCTGAACACCGGGGAGCTGTTTTTT
d_gene: .; v_gene: TRBV21-1; j_gene: TRBJ2-1; abundance: .; CDR3aa: CASSKESGLAGYNEQFF; CDR3nt: TGTGCCAGCAGCAAAGAATCGGGACTAGCGGGGTACAATGAGCAGTTCTTC
d_gene: TRBD1; v_gene: TRBV9; j_gene: TRBJ1-2; abundance: .; CDR3aa: CASSLRTGFGYTF; CDR3nt: TGTGCCAGCAGCTTAAGGACAGGGTTCGGCTACACCTTC
d_gene: .; v_gene: TRBV9; j_gene: TRBJ2-7; abundance: .; CDR3aa: CASSPGSYEQYF; CDR3nt: TGTGCCAGCAGCCCAGGGTCCTACGAGCAGTACTTC
d_gene: .; v_gene: TRBV10-3; j_gene: TRBJ2-7; abundance: .; CDR3aa: CAISDPTRTGTYEQYF; CDR3nt: TGTGCCATCAGTGACCCGACCCGGACGGGTACCTACGAGCAGTACTTC
d_gene: .; v_gene: TRBV7-9; j_gene: TRBJ1-1; abundance: .; CDR3aa: CASSRDFNTEAFF; CDR3nt: TGTGCCAGCAGCCGGGACTTCAACACTGAAGCTTTCTTT
d_gene: .; v_gene: TRBV5-8; j_gene: TRBJ2-3; abundance: .; CDR3aa: CASMVAGASTDTQYF; CDR3nt: TGTGCCAGCATGGTGGCGGGGGCGAGCACAGATACGCAGTATTTT
d_gene: .; v_gene: TRBV7-9; j_gene: TRBJ1-2; abundance: .; CDR3aa: CASSSPREHGYTF; CDR3nt: TGTGCCAGCAGCTCCCCCAGGGAGCATGGCTACACCTTC
d_gene: .; v_gene: TRBV9; j_gene: TRBJ2-1; abundance: .; CDR3aa: CASSAGSSSYNEQFF; CDR3nt: TGTGCCAGCAGCGCGGGTTCCAGCTCCTACAATGAGCAGTTCTTC
d_gene: .; v_gene: TRBV6-1; j_gene: TRBJ2-4; abundance: .; CDR3aa: CASSGPIAKNIQYF; CDR3nt: TGTGCCAGCAGTGGACCGATAGCCAAAAACATTCAGTACTTC
d_gene: .; v_gene: TRBV7-7; j_gene: TRBJ2-7; abundance: .; CDR3aa: CASSLRLDYEQYF; CDR3nt: TGTGCTAGCAGCTTACGGCTAGACTACGAGCAGTACTTC
d_gene: .; v_gene: TRBV6-5; j_gene: TRBJ2-2; abundance: .; CDR3aa: CASSYEQINTGELFF; CDR3nt: TGTGCCAGCAGTTACGAACAGATTAACACCGGGGAGCTGTTTTTT
d_gene: .; v_gene: TRBV7-2; j_gene: TRBJ2-5; abundance: .; CDR3aa: CASSPDIQETQYF; CDR3nt: TGTGCCAGCAGTCCCGACATCCAAGAGACCCAGTACTTC
d_gene: .; v_gene: TRBV5-5; j_gene: TRBJ2-3; abundance: .; CDR3aa: CASSLVLGRTDTQYF; CDR3nt: TGTGCCAGCAGCTTGGTCCTAGGGAGGACAGATACGCAGTATTTT
d_gene: .; v_gene: TRBV28; j_gene: TRBJ1-5; abundance: .; CDR3aa: CASSFRDQGWNQPQHF; CDR3nt: TGTGCCAGCAGTTTCCGCGATCAGGGGTGGAATCAGCCCCAGCATTTT
d_gene: .; v_gene: TRBV12-5; j_gene: TRBJ2-2; abundance: .; CDR3aa: CASGLQHTGELFF; CDR3nt: TGTGCTAGTGGTTTGCAACACACCGGGGAGCTGTTTTTT
d_gene: .; v_gene: TRBV7-9; j_gene: TRBJ2-1; abundance: .; CDR3aa: CASSFRKNVDEQFF; CDR3nt: TGTGCCAGCAGCTTCCGTAAAAACGTCGATGAGCAGTTCTTC
d_gene: .; v_gene: TRBV7-9; j_gene: TRBJ2-7; abundance: .; CDR3aa: CASSVAGGRYEQYF; CDR3nt: TGTGCCAGCAGCGTGGCAGGGGGGAGGTACGAGCAGTACTTC
d_gene: .; v_gene: TRBV9; j_gene: TRBJ2-7; abundance: .; CDR3aa: CASSVDDSYEQYF; CDR3nt: TGTGCCAGCAGCGTAGACGACTCCTACGAGCAGTACTTC
d_gene: TRBD2; v_gene: TRBV7-6; j_gene: TRBJ2-7; abundance: .; CDR3aa: CASSVTSGGLYEQYF; CDR3nt: TGTGCCAGCAGCGTTACTAGCGGGGGTCTCTACGAGCAGTACTTC
d_gene: TRBD1; v_gene: TRBV7-9; j_gene: TRBJ2-7; abundance: .; CDR3aa: CASSLEGQRVSYEQYF; CDR3nt: TGTGCCAGCAGCTTAGAGGGACAGAGGGTCTCCTACGAGCAGTACTTC
d_gene: .; v_gene: TRBV4-2; j_gene: TRBJ2-1; abundance: .; CDR3aa: CASSQDSRAFNNEQFF; CDR3nt: TGTGCCAGCAGCCAAGATTCGAGGGCTTTTAACAATGAGCAGTTCTTC
d_gene: .; v_gene: TRBV29-1; j_gene: TRBJ2-1; abundance: .; CDR3aa: CSVEGHETGDEQFF; CDR3nt: TGCAGCGTTGAAGGGCACGAAACGGGGGATGAGCAGTTCTTC
d_gene: TRBD1; v_gene: TRBV7-2; j_gene: TRBJ2-7; abundance: .; CDR3aa: CASSLSTAGGYEQYF; CDR3nt: TGTGCCAGCAGCTTAAGCACTGCAGGGGGCTACGAGCAGTACTTC
d_gene: .; v_gene: TRBV4-2; j_gene: TRBJ1-2; abundance: .; CDR3aa: CASSQGSGQGLIYGYTF; CDR3nt: TGTGCCAGCAGCCAAGGCTCGGGCCAGGGGTTGATCTATGGCTACACCTTC
d_gene: .; v_gene: TRBV7-2; j_gene: TRBJ2-7; abundance: once; CDR3aa: CAWRGLAMEQYF; CDR3nt: TGTGCCTGGAGGGGGCTAGCTATGGAGCAGTACTTC
d_gene: TRBD1; v_gene: TRBV19; j_gene: TRBJ2-5; abundance: .; CDR3aa: CASQDRVQETQYF; CDR3nt: TGTGCCAGTCAGGACAGGGTCCAAGAGACCCAGTACTTC
d_gene: .; v_gene: TRBV6-5; j_gene: TRBJ2-7; abundance: medium-sized; CDR3aa: CASSIDGESSYEQYF; CDR3nt: TGTGCCAGCAGCATCGACGGGGAGAGCTCCTACGAGCAGTACTTC
d_gene: TRBD1; v_gene: TRBV6-6; j_gene: TRBJ2-5; abundance: .; CDR3aa: CASSLEDRGEQETQYF; CDR3nt: TGTGCCAGCAGTTTAGAGGACAGGGGTGAGCAAGAGACCCAGTACTTC
d_gene: TRBD1; v_gene: TRBV11-1; j_gene: TRBJ2-5; abundance: .; CDR3aa: CASSRTGGTETQYF; CDR3nt: TGTGCCAGCAGCCGGACAGGGGGCACAGAGACCCAGTACTTC
d_gene: TRBD1; v_gene: TRBV28; j_gene: TRBJ1-1; abundance: .; CDR3aa: CASSLFGTGDTEAFF; CDR3nt: TGTGCCAGCAGTTTATTTGGGACAGGGGACACTGAAGCTTTCTTT
d_gene: .; v_gene: TRBV7-2; j_gene: TRBJ2-2; abundance: .; CDR3aa: CASSFDWGELFF; CDR3nt: TGTGCCAGCAGCTTCGATTGGGGGGAGCTGTTTTTT
d_gene: .; v_gene: TRBV2; j_gene: TRBJ1-1; abundance: .; CDR3aa: CASSGGAEAFF; CDR3nt: TGTGCCAGCAGCGGAGGGGCTGAAGCTTTCTTT
d_gene: TRBD1; v_gene: TRBV19; j_gene: TRBJ2-3; abundance: .; CDR3aa: CASTGEGQGQDTQYF; CDR3nt: TGTGCCAGTACCGGCGAGGGACAGGGCCAAGATACGCAGTATTTT
d_gene: TRBD1; v_gene: TRBV27; j_gene: TRBJ2-7; abundance: .; CDR3aa: CASRRQGAYEQYF; CDR3nt: TGTGCCAGCAGAAGGCAGGGGGCTTACGAGCAGTACTTC
d_gene: .; v_gene: TRBV7-9; j_gene: TRBJ2-1; abundance: .; CDR3aa: CASSAVGGHKFF; CDR3nt: TGTGCCAGCAGCGCCGTGGGAGGCCATAAGTTCTTC